The 31 T cell receptor beta chains below come from one sample, sequenced in a study of T cell changes during pregnancy in multiple sclerosis. The assay was immunoSEQ multiplex PCR, and TCRdb's table has in-frame clones only and misses some. The sample records 55,000 or so clones, 70% to 90% being singletons. Sample: CD4+ T cells from peripheral blood mononuclear cells, taken in the first trimester of pregnancy. These receptors originate from a female donor with multiple sclerosis, enrolled in a pregnancy study.

The rearrangement uses TRBV5-1 and TRBJ2-1; 10 bases are shared with TRBD2. The ends lost 3 bases at V and 5 bases at J; junction bases unmatched: 5. The germline V gene encodes CDR1 SGHRS and CDR2 YFSETQ. The CDR3 contains 15 residues. The CDR3 DNA reads TGCGCCAGCAGCTCAGCGGGGGGGCCCCACAATGAGCAGTTCTTC. Protein: CASSSAGGPHNEQFF.

The genes are TRBV11-2 and TRBJ2-1; 13 positions agree with TRBD2. After removal of 1 base from V and 7 bases from J, the junction contained 7 bases not matched to a gene. The CDR3 runs 17 residues. Germline loops: CDR1 SGHAT, CDR2 FQNNGV. The CDR3 DNA follows: TGTGCCAGCAGCTTAGGGAGGACTAGCGGGAGATCGAATGAGCAGTTCTTC. Translating it yields CASSLGRTSGRSNEQFF. Based on the CDR3 plus reference TRBV11-2 and TRBJ2-1, the full variable domain is EAGVAQSPRYKIIEKRQSVAFWCNPISGHATLYWYQQILGQGPKLLIQFQNNGVVDDSQLPKDRFSAERLKGVDSTLKIQPAKLEDSAVYLCASSLGRTSGRSNEQFFGPGTRLTVL.

The chain joins TRBV18 to TRBJ1-1; TRBD1 aligns across 7 bases. The CDR3 consists of 15 residues. CDR1 KGHSH and CDR2 LQKENI come from the germline V gene. V shed 4 bases, J shed 0 bases, and the junction held 5 bases outside the gene matches. Here the CDR3 reads CASSLGQAVNTEAFF. CDR3 nucleotide sequence: TGTGCCAGCTCACTAGGACAGGCGGTGAACACTGAAGCTTTCTTT.

V usage is TRBV11-1 and J usage is TRBJ2-1; the match to TRBD1 covers 10 bases. The germline V gene has CDR1 SGHAT and CDR2 FQDESV (reference sequence). V shed 5 bases and J 7 bases; nucleotides not matched to a gene: 5. There are 14 residues in the CDR3. CDR3 amino acids: CASSPWTGGNEQFF. Here the CDR3 DNA reads TGTGCCAGCAGCCCCTGGACAGGGGGGAATGAGCAGTTCTTC.

The rearrangement uses TRBV6-5 and TRBJ2-7; D uncertain. In germline, CDR1 is MNHEY, CDR2 SVGAGI. Trimming cost V 6 bases and J 0 bases, with 15 bases left between them. The CDR3 runs 15 residues. DNA for the CDR3: TGTGCCAGCAGCCAAATCAAAGCTAGCTCCTACGAGCAGTACTTC. It translates to CASSQIKASSYEQYF.

The chain employs TRBV27 and TRBJ2-1; 8 bases agree with TRBD2. Germline V gives CDR1 MNHEY, CDR2 SMNVEV (reference sequence). Trimming cost V 4 bases and J 9 bases; bases outside gene matches: 14. The CDR3 spans 16 residues. As DNA, the CDR3 is TGTGCCAGCAGTTCCCCCCTGGCGGGAGGTTTGATTGAGCAGTTCTTC. Its protein product is CASSSPLAGGLIEQFF.

The chain joins TRBV19 to TRBJ2-6, with 7 bases aligning to TRBD1. The CDR3 is made up of 15 amino acids. Looked up from germline, CDR1 is LNHDA and CDR2 is SQIVND (reference sequence). Germline trimming cut 6 bases from V and 4 bases from J; bases unmatched to any gene: 6. The CDR3 nucleotides read TGTGCCAGTAGCCGAGGGGGCACCGGGGCCAACGTCCTGACTTTC. Translation: CASSRGGTGANVLTF.

The chain is built from TRBV7-2 and TRBJ1-2; 10 bases are shared with TRBD1. The trim removed 5 bases at V and 2 bases at J, leaving 8 bases unmatched. This CDR3 is 16 amino acids long. Germline V gives CDR1 SGHTA, CDR2 FQGNSA. The DNA for the CDR3 is TGTGCCAGCAGCCTCGTCCCGGGACAGGGGAACTATGGCTACACCTTC. Residues: CASSLVPGQGNYGYTF.

In nucleotides, the CDR3 is TGTGCCAGCAGTGGGAGTAGCGGGAGGGTGGAGACCCAGTACTTC. It specifies CASSGSSGRVETQYF. The chain recombines TRBV6-1 with TRBJ2-5; 11 nucleotides align to TRBD2. The length of the CDR3 is 15 residues. Germline CDR1 and CDR2: MNHNS and SASEGT. V dropped 4 bases and J dropped 5; count of bases not matched to a gene: 6.

The chain uses TRBV9 and TRBJ1-3; perhaps TRBD1 as D (6 bases). The CDR3 contains 16 residues. Germline CDR1 SGDLS, CDR2 YYNGEE. The ends were cut back, 0 bases at V and 0 bases at J, with 10 bases in the middle. CDR3 in DNA: TGTGCCAGCAGCGTAGAGACAGGATCCTCTGGAAACACCATATATTTT. Protein product: CASSVETGSSGNTIYF.

The V call is TRBV5-4, the J call TRBJ2-6, with D hard to call. Germline V CDR1 and CDR2: SGHNT, YYREEE (reference sequence). This CDR3 contains 14 residues. The V end lost 4 bases, the J end lost 0 bases, and 5 bases lay between the germline ends. CDR3 DNA: TGTGCCAGCAGCACAGACTCTGGGGCCAACGTCCTGACTTTC. Its translation is CASSTDSGANVLTF.

The rearrangement uses TRBV18 and TRBJ2-7, with 8 positions matching TRBD1. Germline CDR1 reads KGHSH; CDR2 reads LQKENI. V lost 3 bases, J lost 5 bases, and 3 bases stayed unmatched. The CDR3 runs to 13 residues. The CDR3 is CASSPDREDEQYF. The CDR3 coding sequence is TGTGCCAGCTCACCGGACAGGGAAGACGAGCAGTACTTC.

This clone has more than one count but fewer than ten. This sequence joins TRBV5-1 and TRBJ2-5; 7 nucleotides align to TRBD2. Germline-derived CDR1 and CDR2 are SGHRS and YFSETQ. CDR3 length: 15 amino acids. Trimming cost V 0 bases and J 0 bases; bases outside gene matches: 2. CDR3 loop: CASSLDRGDQETQYF. In DNA form, the CDR3 reads TGCGCCAGCAGCTTGGACCGGGGGGACCAAGAGACCCAGTACTTC. Filled out from reference TRBV5-1 and TRBJ2-5, the complete variable domain reads KAGVTQTPRYLIKTRGQQVTLSCSPISGHRSVSWYQQTPGQGLQFLFEYFSETQRNKGNFPGRFSGRQFSNSRSEMNVSTLELGDSALYLCASSLDRGDQETQYFGPGTRLLVL.

The chain employs TRBV19 and TRBJ2-7; 7 bases match TRBD1. V shed 5 bases, J shed 0 bases, and the junction held 7 bases outside the gene matches. The CDR3 runs to 15 residues. CDR1 and CDR2 from the germline V gene are LNHDA and SQIVND (reference sequence). CDR3 coding DNA: TGTGCCAGTAGTCCACAGGGGTCTCCCTCCTACGAGCAGTACTTC. Translated, it gives CASSPQGSPSYEQYF.

The gene calls are TRBV7-2 and TRBJ1-2; D is uncertain. The germline gives CDR1 SGHTA, CDR2 FQGNSA. CDR3 size: 14 residues. Trimming removed 5 bases from V and 1 base from J, with 11 bases in between. The CDR3 is CASSPDYNNYGYTF. The CDR3 nucleotides are TGTGCCAGCAGCCCGGACTATAATAACTATGGCTACACCTTC.

The gene calls are TRBV28 and TRBJ2-2; D uncertain. This CDR3 comprises 14 residues. Trimming cost V 5 bases and J 2 bases, with 9 bases left between them. Germline-derived CDR1 and CDR2 are MDHEN and SYDVKM. The chain's CDR3 is CASSPGYNTGELFF. CDR3 coding DNA: TGTGCCAGCAGTCCAGGATACAACACCGGGGAGCTGTTTTTT.

V is TRBV28 and J is TRBJ2-3; 7 bases map to TRBD2. The CDR3 is 14 residues long. Germline CDR1 and CDR2: MDHEN and SYDVKM. Germline trimming cut 2 bases from V and 5 bases from J; bases unmatched to any gene: 4. For the CDR3, the DNA is TGTGCCAGCAGTTTAGGCGGGAGTGGAGATACGCAGTATTTT. It translates to CASSLGGSGDTQYF.

The gene calls are TRBV5-1 and TRBJ2-7; D perhaps matches TRBD2 (7 bases). Germline loops: CDR1 SGHRS, CDR2 YFSETQ. The CDR3 totals 15 residues. The ends were cut back, 0 bases at V and 5 bases at J, with 15 bases in the middle. This CDR3 is CASSLGSGGVNEQYF. The CDR3 DNA is TGCGCCAGCAGCTTGGGTTCGGGGGGCGTGAACGAGCAGTACTTC.

This clone was picked up one time. The rearrangement joins TRBV27 to TRBJ1-5, with 8 positions matching TRBD1. Trimming removed 6 bases from V and 1 base from J; junction bases left unmatched: 5. The CDR3 loop spans 15 amino acids. Germline loops: CDR1 MNHEY, CDR2 SMNVEV (reference sequence). CDR3 residues: CASRPGQGSNQPQHF. The CDR3 DNA sequence: TGTGCCAGCAGACCTGGACAGGGAAGCAATCAGCCCCAGCATTTT.

The chain employs TRBV6-5 and TRBJ2-3; possibly TRBD2 for D (6 bases). Trimming removed 0 bases at V and 7 bases at J, with 11 bases between. Germline CDR1 reads MNHEY; CDR2 reads SVGAGI. The CDR3 runs 14 residues. The CDR3, as DNA: TGTGCCAGCAGTTACTCGAGGGACTCACATACGCAGTATTTT. Protein: CASSYSRDSHTQYF.

The J gene is TRBJ1-5, the V gene TRBV4-1, with TRBD1 identical over 9 bases. Germline V gives CDR1 MGHRA, CDR2 YSYEKL. J lost 7 bases, V lost 4 bases, and 11 bases had no gene match. The CDR3 extends over 16 amino acids. CDR3 residues: CASSRVQGANTQPQHF. The CDR3 coding sequence is TGCGCCAGCAGCCGAGTACAGGGGGCAAATACCCAGCCCCAGCATTTT.

The genes are TRBV7-2 and TRBJ2-3, with 7 bases identical to TRBD2. Germline CDR1 reads SGHTA; CDR2 reads FQGNSA. The CDR3 consists of 13 residues. V lost 4 bases and J lost 10; bases outside the gene matches: 8. The CDR3 reads CASSSSTSQAQYF. The CDR3 coding sequence is TGTGCCAGCAGCTCCTCGACTAGCCAGGCGCAGTATTTT.

The gene calls are TRBV5-4 and TRBJ1-2; 9 bases agree with TRBD1. This CDR3 contains 15 residues. Looked up from germline, CDR1 is SGHNT and CDR2 is YYREEE (reference sequence). Trimming removed 3 bases from V and 4 bases from J; junction bases left unmatched: 7. This CDR3 reads CASSSWGTGPYGYTF. For the CDR3, the DNA is TGTGCCAGCAGCTCCTGGGGGACAGGGCCCTATGGCTACACCTTC.

The rearrangement uses TRBV7-8 and TRBJ2-2; the D gene is possibly TRBD2 (5 bases). The V end was cut by 4 bases, the J end by 4 bases, with 16 bases between. Germline loops: CDR1 SGHVS, CDR2 FQNEAQ. This CDR3 contains 16 residues. In nucleotides, the CDR3 is TGTGCCAGCAGCTCTCGGGGTTTGGGTAGCACCGGGGAGCTGTTTTTT. Translation gives CASSSRGLGSTGELFF.

The genes are TRBV18 and TRBJ1-1, with D possibly being TRBD1 (5 bases). V shed 5 bases and J shed 7 bases, with 14 bases lying between them. Germline V gene data show CDR1 as KGHSH and CDR2 as LQKENI. The CDR3 covers 13 residues. The DNA for the CDR3 is TGTGCCAGCTCAATCCGCCCCGACAGTGAAGCTTTCTTT. This encodes CASSIRPDSEAFF. Full variable domain (missing parts from reference TRBV18 and TRBJ1-1): NAGVMQNPRHLVRRRGQEARLRCSPMKGHSHVYWYRQLPEEGLKFMVYLQKENIIDESGMPKERFSAEFPKEGPSILRIQQVVRGDSAAYFCASSIRPDSEAFFGQGTRLTVV.

This chain links TRBV11-3 with TRBJ1-1; D is undetermined. Trimming stripped 8 bases from V and 3 bases from J, with 16 bases between. This CDR3 is 14 amino acids long. Per germline, CDR1 SGHNT and CDR2 YENEEA. In nucleotides, the CDR3 is TGTGCCAGCCGCCAGTGGGGAGAGGACACTGAAGCTTTCTTT. Translated: CASRQWGEDTEAFF. Filled out from reference TRBV11-3 and TRBJ1-1, the complete variable domain reads EAGVVQSPRYKIIEKKQPVAFWCNPISGHNTLYWYLQNLGQGPELLIRYENEEAVDDSQLPKDRFSAERLKGVDSTLKIQPAELGDSAVYLCASRQWGEDTEAFFGQGTRLTVV.

The chain has TRBV7-2 and TRBJ2-3, with a possible D match to TRBD1 (5 bases). Deletions cut 1 base from V and 0 bases from J, with 17 bases between. The CDR3 has 18 residues. Germline CDR1 and CDR2: SGHTA and FQGNSA. The CDR3 DNA is TGTGCCAGCAGCTTAGTTCAGGGAAAAGTCCGAAGCACAGATACGCAGTATTTT. Encoded protein: CASSLVQGKVRSTDTQYF.

The chain combines TRBV11-3 with TRBJ2-5, with D possibly matching TRBD1 (5 bases). The CDR3 has 13 residues. CDR1 and CDR2 (germline): SGHNT, YENEEA. V was shortened by 5 bases and J by 5 bases, with 12 bases between the two germline ends. In nucleotides, the CDR3 is TGTGCCAGCAGCATGGGCCCAGGGGAGACCCAGTACTTC. Translation: CASSMGPGETQYF.

The chain couples TRBV2 to TRBJ2-7; maybe TRBD1 (5 bases). The CDR3 is 14 residues long. CDR1 is SNHLY and CDR2 is FYNNEI in the germline V gene. The V and J ends lost 6 bases and 3 bases respectively, with 15 bases between them. The CDR3 region has the DNA TGTGCCAGCAGCCCAGACGGACAAGGCTACGAGCAGTACTTC. Encoded protein: CASSPDGQGYEQYF.

J is TRBJ1-2 and V is TRBV6-1, with D maybe TRBD1 (6 bases). The CDR3 loop spans 11 amino acids. Deletions cut 5 bases from V and 7 bases from J, with 8 bases between. CDR1 is MNHNS and CDR2 is SASEGT in the germline V gene. The CDR3 is CASSLTGGYTF. The CDR3 DNA sequence: TGTGCCAGCAGTCTGACAGGTGGCTACACCTTC.

The chain combines TRBV18 with TRBJ2-7; tentatively, D is TRBD1 (6 bases). Germline CDR1 reads KGHSH; CDR2 reads LQKENI. V dropped 3 bases and J dropped 7 bases, with 10 bases sitting between them. This CDR3 has 12 amino acids. In DNA form, the CDR3 reads TGTGCCAGCTCACCCACAGGGTGGGAGCAGTACTTC. Amino acids: CASSPTGWEQYF.